Below are 20 T cell receptor beta chains sequenced from a single sample in a study of T cells in Graves' hyperthyroidism and ophthalmopathy (dated by TCRdb to between 2019 and 2020). Library method: multiplex PCR. Sequencing was carried out with an Illumina HiSeq 2000. The TCR beta CDR3 regions were amplified from RNA transcripts. For the first round of RT-PCR on the TCR CDR3, the HTBI primer set was used together with the Qiagen OneStep RT-PCR kit. The public reads were reanalyzed by TCRdb: fastp trimming at Q25, MiXCR alignment, in-frame beta chains only. Rows with one shared CDR3 protein collapse into an entry with the most common genes and DNA. In all, the sample holds under 600,000 distinct CDR3 sequences, and more than 15% of those were seen once. The ten most abundant clones make up roughly 3.5% of the sample. The source material was blood. These receptors originate from a woman in her 40s with Graves' ophthalmopathy.

The chain carries TRBV12-3 or TRBV12-4 and TRBJ2-1; 9 nucleotides align to TRBD1. The CDR3 has 13 residues. The V gene end was trimmed by 10 bases and the J gene end by 8 bases; junction bases not matched to a gene: 9. In DNA, the CDR3 is TGTGCCACCTCCGGGACAGGGTTTCATGAGCAGTTCTTC. Amino acids: CATSGTGFHEQFF.

This chain connects TRBV24-1 to TRBJ2-7, with 7 bases fitting TRBD1. With 7 bases clipped from V and 2 bases from J, the junction kept 13 bases outside the gene matches. The CDR3 has 16 residues. In germline, CDR1 is KGHDR, CDR2 SFDVKD. The chain's CDR3 is CATRDSRQGPPYEQYF. The CDR3 bases are TGTGCCACCAGGGACTCAAGACAGGGCCCCCCCTACGAGCAGTACTTC.

This clonotype was detected ten times or more. V is TRBV12-3 or TRBV12-4 and J is TRBJ1-2, with D perhaps TRBD1 (5 bases). The CDR3 runs to 12 residues. V shed 4 bases and J shed 7 bases, with 10 bases lying between them. The CDR3 here is CASSSGILGYTF. CDR3 DNA: TGTGCCAGCAGTTCAGGGATCCTTGGCTACACCTTC.

The sample holds a few counts of this clonotype. J is TRBJ1-1 and V is TRBV11-2, with D hard to call. The ends were cut back, 5 bases at V and 3 bases at J, with 10 bases in the middle. Germline V gene lookup returns CDR1 SGHAT and CDR2 FQNNGV. The CDR3 runs to 13 residues. The CDR3 sequence is CASSPWADTEAFF. CDR3 sequence (DNA): TGTGCCAGCAGCCCTTGGGCAGACACTGAAGCTTTCTTT.

There are a few counts of this clonotype. The rearrangement joins TRBV28 to TRBJ2-7; perhaps TRBD2 as D (7 bases). The CDR3 is 17 amino acids. Per the germline V gene, CDR1 is MDHEN and CDR2 is SYDVKM. Trimming pared 8 bases from V and 1 base from J, leaving 24 bases between. In nucleotides, the CDR3 is TGTGCCAGCCCCCCCCGGGGAGGGGGGCGAGTGTCCTACGAGCAGTACTTC. Translation: CASPPRGGGRVSYEQYF. The variable domain in full, with the rest retrieved from reference TRBV28 and TRBJ2-7, is DVKVTQSSRYLVKRTGEKVFLECVQDMDHENMFWYRQDPGLGLRLIYFSYDVKMKEKGDIPEGYSVSREKKERFSLILESASTNQTSMYLCASPPRGGGRVSYEQYFGPGTRLTVT.

This clonotype was counted only a few times. The chain is built from TRBV2 and TRBJ1-6; 8 bases align to TRBD1. Germline-derived CDR1 and CDR2 are SNHLY and FYNNEI. This CDR3 has 15 amino acids. J lost 7 bases, V lost 1 base, and 3 bases had no gene match. DNA for the CDR3: TGTGCCAGCAGTGAAGACAGGGGGGTCAATTCACCCCTCCACTTT. This sequence encodes CASSEDRGVNSPLHF.

The table lists this clonotype with many counts. In DNA, the CDR3 is TGTGCCAGCAGCTTAGTCGCCATGGGAGAGACCCAGTACTTC. It encodes CASSLVAMGETQYF. This chain links TRBV7-9 with TRBJ2-5; D gene unclear. CDR1 is SEHNR, CDR2 FQNEAQ, per germline (reference sequence). The V and J ends lost 1 base and 4 bases respectively, with 10 bases between them. This CDR3 is 14 amino acids long.

This clonotype was recorded at least ten times. The gene calls are TRBV5-1 and TRBJ2-5; 12 bases agree with TRBD2. Trimming took 0 bases from V and 1 from J; bases not matched to a gene: 7. The CDR3 is 18 residues long. CDR1 SGHRS and CDR2 YFSETQ come from the germline V gene. The CDR3 DNA reads TGCGCCAGCAGCTTGGCCGGACTAGCGGGGTTGCTCCAAGAGACCCAGTACTTC. It yields the protein CASSLAGLAGLLQETQYF.

The chain couples TRBV6-2 or TRBV6-3 to TRBJ2-1, with 10 bases identical to TRBD1. CDR1 is MNHEY, CDR2 SVGEGT, per germline. This CDR3 region has 17 residues. V dropped 6 bases and J dropped 5; count of bases not matched to a gene: 13. The CDR3 spells CASRRTGGSQSHNEQFF. The CDR3 region has the DNA TGTGCCAGCAGGAGGACAGGGGGGTCGCAGTCCCACAATGAGCAGTTCTTC.

This clonotype was observed at least ten times. V and J are TRBV20-1 and TRBJ1-1; D uncertain. The CDR3 runs to 13 residues. The germline gives CDR1 DFQATT, CDR2 SNEGSKA (reference sequence). The ends were cut back, 6 bases at V and 1 base at J, with 12 bases in the middle. The CDR3 DNA sequence: TGCAGTGCCCGAACAGACGGGAACACTGAAGCTTTCTTT. It codes for CSARTDGNTEAFF.

This rearrangement joins TRBV14 to TRBJ2-1, with 8 bases matching TRBD2. After removal of 0 bases from V and 2 bases from J, the junction contained 3 bases not matched to a gene. Germline V gene data show CDR1 as SGHDN and CDR2 as FVKESK. The CDR3 has 16 amino acids. The CDR3 nucleotides read TGTGCCAGCAGCCAAGATATCGGGAGGGCCTACAATGAGCAGTTCTTC. Protein sequence: CASSQDIGRAYNEQFF.

This clonotype came up a few times. The V call is TRBV9, the J call TRBJ2-3; tentatively, D is TRBD1 or TRBD2 (6 bases each). Trimming pared 6 bases from V and 2 bases from J, leaving 10 bases between. The CDR3 spans 13 residues. CDR1 and CDR2 (germline): SGDLS, YYNGEE. DNA for the CDR3: TGTGCCAGCAATTCGGGGGCCACAGATACGCAGTATTTT. This gives the protein CASNSGATDTQYF.

This rearrangement joins TRBV4-2 to TRBJ2-3; 10 nucleotides line up with TRBD2. J lost 4 bases, V lost 1 base, and 8 bases had no gene match. CDR3 size: 17 residues. CDR1 is LGHNA, CDR2 YNFKEQ, per germline. For the CDR3, the DNA is TGTGCCAGCAGCCAAGCCCCAAGCGGGGGGGGGGCAGATACGCAGTATTTT. Protein product: CASSQAPSGGGADTQYF.

Ten or more counts support this clonotype. The chain recombines TRBV2 with TRBJ2-3, with TRBD1 matching 7 bases. The trim removed 9 bases at V and 3 bases at J, leaving 12 bases unmatched. CDR1 SNHLY and CDR2 FYNNEI come from the germline V gene. The CDR3 is 15 residues long. The CDR3 nucleotides are TGTGCCAGTCAGAACTCGGGACAGCCTACAGATACGCAGTATTTT. It translates to CASQNSGQPTDTQYF. The entire variable domain, with the rest obtained from reference TRBV2 and TRBJ2-3, is as follows: EPEVTQTPSHQVTQMGQEVILRCVPISNHLYFYWYRQILGQKVEFLVSFYNNEISEKSEIFDDQFSVERPDGSNFTLKIRSTKLEDSAMYFCASQNSGQPTDTQYFGPGTRLTVL.

This clonotype has at least ten counts. The chain joins TRBV6-1 to TRBJ2-5; TRBD2 aligns across 13 bases. The germline CDR1 and CDR2 sequences are MNHNS and SASEGT. V lost 6 bases, J lost 4 bases, and 11 bases stayed unmatched. The CDR3 is made up of 17 amino acids. The CDR3 here is CASSFGLAGDGPETQYF. CDR3 DNA sequence: TGTGCCAGCAGCTTTGGACTAGCGGGAGATGGGCCAGAGACCCAGTACTTC.

The chain uses TRBV29-1 and TRBJ1-4; 8 bases are a match to TRBD1. V gave up 4 bases and J gave up 4 bases; unmatched junction bases: 8. Looked up from germline, CDR1 is SQVTM and CDR2 is ANQGSEA. CDR3 length: 15 amino acids. DNA of the CDR3: TGCAGCGTTGGCGGGACAGGCGAATTTAATGAAAAACTGTTTTTT. It yields the protein CSVGGTGEFNEKLFF.

In this sample, this clonotype turned up many times. The gene calls are TRBV28 and TRBJ1-1; maybe TRBD1 (6 bases). The germline gives CDR1 MDHEN, CDR2 SYDVKM. The V and J ends lost 1 base and 7 bases respectively, with 16 bases between them. The CDR3 totals 15 residues. This CDR3 is CASSLLSGAGGEAFF. The DNA for the CDR3 is TGTGCCAGCAGTTTATTATCAGGGGCAGGTGGTGAAGCTTTCTTT.

Ten or more counts support this clonotype. The chain links TRBV5-1 to TRBJ2-7; either TRBD1 or TRBD2 may supply D (6 bases each). V lost 3 bases to trimming and J lost 7 bases, with 20 bases between them. Germline V gene lookup returns CDR1 SGHRS and CDR2 YFSETQ. CDR3 length equals 15 residues. The CDR3 spells CASSSSAGEVVEQYF. CDR3 nucleotide sequence: TGCGCCAGCAGCTCCAGCGCAGGGGAGGTGGTGGAGCAGTACTTC.

This clonotype occurred many times. The CDR3 bases are TGCAGTGCTAGAGATCCCTCAGGGGTAGTTAATGAAAAACTGTTTTTT. This translates into CSARDPSGVVNEKLFF. The rearrangement uses TRBV20-1 and TRBJ1-4; possibly TRBD1 for D (6 bases). There are 16 residues in the CDR3. Trimming left V 0 bases short and J 4 bases short, with 15 bases between. Germline CDR1 DFQATT, CDR2 SNEGSKA (reference sequence).

The V and J genes are TRBV12-3 or TRBV12-4 and TRBJ2-3; D is ambiguous. The V and J ends lost 4 bases and 4 bases respectively, with 12 bases between them. The CDR3 is made up of 14 amino acids. CDR3 residues: CASSSRTLPDTQYF. CDR3 coding DNA: TGTGCCAGCAGTTCACGGACCCTACCAGATACGCAGTATTTT.